This entry lists 30 T cell receptor beta chains sequenced from one sample in a study of OX40 agonist ivuxolimab in advanced cancers. Method: immunoSEQ multiplex PCR; TCRdb's copy keeps in-frame clones and lacks some. This sample has about 58,000 clones, with roughly four fifths found just once. Sequences were derived from CD4+ or CD8+ T cells sorted from blood, sampled in a trial of the OX40 agonist ivuxolimab. The receptor source for this set is an adult with an advanced solid tumor such as melanoma, head and neck, liver or kidney cancer.

The chain joins TRBV7-2 to TRBJ2-3, with 7 bases aligning to TRBD2. This CDR3 has 17 amino acids. Germline assignment: CDR1 SGHTA and CDR2 FQGNSA. Germline trimming cut 2 bases from V and 6 bases from J; bases unmatched to any gene: 14. CDR3: CASSLTAGRATVDTQYF. For the CDR3, the DNA is TGTGCCAGCAGCTTAACGGCGGGGAGGGCGACTGTTGATACGCAGTATTTT.

V is TRBV11-3 and J is TRBJ1-5, with no clear D. The CDR3 sequence is 17 residues long. Trimming left V 0 bases short and J 0 bases short, with 12 bases between. Germline CDR1 and CDR2: SGHNT and YENEEA. The DNA of the CDR3 is TGTGCCAGCAGCTTAGATCGGCCGGGGTGTAGCAATCAGCCCCAGCATTTT. This gives the protein CASSLDRPGCSNQPQHF.

This clone was recorded once. The chain employs TRBV7-2 and TRBJ2-7; D is perhaps TRBD1 or TRBD2 (6 bases each). The CDR3 has 16 residues. Trimming took 5 bases from V and 2 from J, leaving 19 bases between them. Germline loops: CDR1 SGHTA, CDR2 FQGNSA. The CDR3 reads CASSPSGGRGPYEQYF. CDR3 nucleotide sequence: TGTGCCAGCAGCCCCTCCGGGGGCAGGGGACCCTACGAGCAGTACTTC.

This chain joins TRBV7-8 and TRBJ1-1; D might be TRBD1 (5 bases). V lost 5 bases, J lost 6 bases, and 19 bases lay in between. The CDR3 loop spans 15 amino acids. CDR1 and CDR2 (germline): SGHVS, FQNEAQ. CDR3 DNA: TGTGCCAGCAGCGGACGACGCGGGGGTGACGCTGAAGCTTTCTTT. It translates to CASSGRRGGDAEAFF.

The V gene is TRBV21-1, the J gene TRBJ2-7; the table names TRBD1, a call not compared with the DNA. TRBV21-1 is shown as a pseudogene. This CDR3 is 13 amino acids long. DNA for the CDR3: TGTGCCAGCAGCAGAGGACAGACCTACGAGCAGTACTTC. It specifies CASSRGQTYEQYF.

CDR3 loop: CASSQGGGQPYEQYF. The DNA of the CDR3 is TGCGCCAGCAGCCAAGGGGGAGGACAGCCCTACGAGCAGTACTTC. The V gene is TRBV4-1, the J gene TRBJ2-7, with D perhaps given as TRBD1 or TRBD2 (6 bases each). The CDR3 covers 15 residues. Trimming shortened V by 1 base and J by 2 bases, and 12 bases separated the two germline ends. Per the germline V gene, CDR1 is MGHRA and CDR2 is YSYEKL.

This clone showed up just once. The chain joins TRBV21-1 to TRBJ2-6. TRBV21-1 is designated a pseudogene. The CDR3 contains 17 residues. The CDR3 DNA reads TGTGCCAGCAGTGGGTCCATACAACAAAGTCGGGCCAACGTCCTGACTTTC. It translates to CASSGSIQQSRANVLTF.

The V gene is TRBV11-3, the J gene TRBJ2-7; TRBD2 aligns across 11 bases. Germline V gene lookup returns CDR1 SGHNT and CDR2 YENEEA. The V and J ends lost 0 bases and 5 bases, in that order; junction bases with no gene match: 3. The CDR3 is 15 amino acids. The CDR3 DNA reads as TGTGCCAGCAGCTTAGAGCCTAGCGGGGGGCACGAGCAGTACTTC. Its translation is CASSLEPSGGHEQYF.

Regarding this clone: A read error may account for a junction end that differs from germline. The chain recombines TRBV19 with TRBJ2-5; 8 bases agree with TRBD2. Germline loops: CDR1 LNHDA, CDR2 SQIVND (reference sequence). The CDR3 spans 14 residues. CDR3 loop: CASSLQLAVASQHF. The CDR3 region has the DNA TGTGCCAGTAGTCTCCAACTAGCGGTGGCGTCCCAGCACTTC.

This rearrangement joins TRBV5-4 to TRBJ2-5; D unresolved. Germline CDR1 and CDR2: SGHNT and YYREEE (reference sequence). Deletions cut 0 bases from V and 5 bases from J, with 14 bases between. The CDR3 covers 15 residues. CDR3 in amino acids: CASSLVPTVVETQYF. CDR3 in DNA: TGTGCCAGCAGCTTGGTCCCTACCGTGGTCGAGACCCAGTACTTC.

This rearrangement joins TRBV4-2 to TRBJ2-7; D gene uncertain. CDR1 is LGHNA, CDR2 YNFKEQ, per germline. The CDR3 contains 15 residues. The ends were cut back, 1 base at V and 3 bases at J, with 13 bases in the middle. The DNA of the CDR3 is TGTGCCAGCAGCCAAGTTTTCGGTGCAAGCTACGAGCAGTACTTC. Translating it yields CASSQVFGASYEQYF.

The chain employs TRBV19 and TRBJ1-2, with 9 bases fitting TRBD1. The V segment lost 5 bases and the J segment 7 bases; nucleotides outside the gene matches: 5. This CDR3 has 13 residues. Germline loops: CDR1 LNHDA, CDR2 SQIVND (reference sequence). The CDR3 sequence is CASSGTGIGGYTF. The CDR3 DNA sequence: TGTGCCAGTAGTGGGACAGGGATAGGTGGCTACACCTTC.

This clone was detected many times. The chain carries TRBV6-6 and TRBJ2-7, with a weak D call TRBD1 (5 bases). The V end was cut by 7 bases, the J end by 3 bases, with 16 bases between. CDR1 and CDR2 from the germline V gene are MNHNY and SVGAGI (reference sequence). CDR3 length: 14 amino acids. DNA of the CDR3: TGTGCCAGCATCCAAGGGTGGGGCGGCTACGAGCAGTACTTC. This sequence encodes CASIQGWGGYEQYF.

V usage is TRBV4-1 and J usage is TRBJ1-5, with TRBD1 matching over 9 bases. Germline assignment: CDR1 MGHRA and CDR2 YSYEKL. The V and J ends lost 4 bases and 5 bases, in that order; junction bases with no gene match: 9. This CDR3 has 16 residues. The CDR3 loop is CASSPRDREEYQPQHF. CDR3 nucleotides: TGCGCCAGCAGCCCTAGGGACAGGGAAGAATATCAGCCCCAGCATTTT.

The chain's CDR3 is CASSLTRYEQYF. The CDR3 nucleotides read TGTGCCAGCAGCTTAACCCGGTACGAGCAGTACTTC. The J gene is TRBJ2-7, the V gene TRBV7-2; no firm D call. With 2 bases removed from V and 4 bases from J, the gap between germline ends came to 6 bases. The CDR3 loop spans 12 amino acids. CDR1 and CDR2 (germline): SGHTA, FQGNSA.

The chain links TRBV7-9 to TRBJ1-3; tentatively, D is TRBD1 (6 bases). Per germline, CDR1 SEHNR and CDR2 FQNEAQ (reference sequence). The CDR3 totals 15 residues. Trimming pared 3 bases from V and 4 bases from J, leaving 13 bases between. CDR3 amino acids: CASSFVGARGNTIYF. For the CDR3, the DNA is TGTGCCAGCAGCTTCGTGGGGGCGCGAGGAAACACCATATATTTT.

The chain links TRBV12-5 to TRBJ2-5; TRBD1 might be the D (5 bases). Per germline, CDR1 LGHNT and CDR2 FRNRAP. The CDR3 extends over 16 amino acids. Trimming stripped 7 bases from V and 2 bases from J, with 20 bases between. The CDR3 sequence: CASAYRSTWGQETQYF. The CDR3, as DNA: TGTGCTAGTGCCTACAGGTCAACCTGGGGTCAAGAGACCCAGTACTTC.

This chain connects TRBV18 to TRBJ1-5, with D perhaps matching TRBD1 (5 bases). From germline, CDR1 is KGHSH and CDR2 LQKENI. This CDR3 has 19 residues. Trimming took off 3 bases at V and 0 bases at J, with 21 bases between the two ends. Here the CDR3 reads CASSPKFGRAIYSNQPQHF. The CDR3 nucleotides are TGTGCCAGCTCACCGAAATTTGGCAGGGCCATTTATAGCAATCAGCCCCAGCATTTT.

The V gene is TRBV4-2, the J gene TRBJ1-1; D perhaps matches TRBD1 (5 bases). CDR3 length: 15 amino acids. The germline V and J ends were trimmed by 4 bases and 3 bases, with 15 bases remaining between them. Germline values: CDR1 LGHNA, CDR2 YNFKEQ. CDR3 sequence reads: CASSPYLGGDTEAFF. The CDR3 nucleotides are TGTGCCAGCAGCCCCTATTTGGGAGGGGACACTGAAGCTTTCTTT.

This chain uses TRBV6-6 with TRBJ1-1; no reliable D call. Trimming stripped 0 bases from V and 3 bases from J, with 11 bases between. This CDR3 has 15 amino acids. Germline-derived CDR1 and CDR2 are MNHNY and SVGAGI (reference sequence). CDR3 loop: CASSYSKIVDTEAFF. The CDR3 nucleotides read TGTGCCAGCAGTTACTCGAAGATTGTCGACACTGAAGCTTTCTTT.

This clone showed up just a few times. The V call is TRBV19, the J call TRBJ2-3; the match to TRBD2 covers 15 bases. Germline lookup yields CDR1 LNHDA and CDR2 SQIVND (reference sequence). The CDR3 is made up of 17 amino acids. V lost 7 bases to trimming and J lost 3 bases; unmatched junction nucleotides: 8. CDR3 coding DNA: TGTGCCAGTAAGGAGGGGACTAGCGGGGGGAAAACAGATACGCAGTATTTT. It yields the protein CASKEGTSGGKTDTQYF.

CDR3 in DNA: TGTGCCAGCAGTGAAATGGTTGGAGGAGAGACCCAGTACTTC. It is translated as CASSEMVGGETQYF. The rearrangement uses TRBV6-1 and TRBJ2-5, with a tentative D call TRBD2 (5 bases). Trimming removed 2 bases at V and 4 bases at J, with 11 bases between. The CDR3 has 14 residues. The germline CDR1 and CDR2 sequences are MNHNS and SASEGT.

The V call is TRBV7-9, the J call TRBJ2-5; D tentatively reads TRBD1 or TRBD2 (6 bases each). Germline V CDR1 and CDR2: SEHNR, FQNEAQ (reference sequence). The CDR3 has 13 residues. Trimming removed 7 bases at V and 5 bases at J, with 14 bases between. This CDR3 is CASMAGGRETQYF. Written as DNA, the CDR3 is TGTGCCAGCATGGCCGGGGGCAGGGAGACCCAGTACTTC.

This clone was recorded once. This chain uses TRBV6-5 with TRBJ1-5; D is undetermined. Trimming removed 0 bases at V and 7 bases at J, with 7 bases between. Germline V lookup: CDR1 MNHEY, CDR2 SVGAGI. CDR3 length: 13 amino acids. This CDR3 is CASSYSTAQPQHF. CDR3 sequence (DNA): TGTGCCAGCAGTTACTCGACGGCGCAGCCCCAGCATTTT.

This clone was seen more than once but under ten times. The chain recombines TRBV4-1 with TRBJ2-3, with 7 bases that match TRBD1. The CDR3 has 14 amino acids. Germline CDR1 is MGHRA and CDR2 is YSYEKL. V was pared by 5 bases and J by 2 bases, with 4 bases of the junction left unmatched. The CDR3 sequence is CASSSGQTTDTQYF. In nucleotides, the CDR3 is TGCGCCAGCAGCTCGGGACAGACCACAGATACGCAGTATTTT.

J is TRBJ2-7 and V is TRBV5-1, with 7 positions matching TRBD1. CDR1 is SGHRS, CDR2 YFSETQ, per germline. The CDR3 sequence is 14 residues long. The trim removed 4 bases at V and 3 bases at J, leaving 7 bases unmatched. In DNA, the CDR3 is TGCGCCAGCAGCCTACAGGGGTCGAGCTACGAGCAGTACTTC. It is translated as CASSLQGSSYEQYF.

In this sample, this clone turned up a few times. This sequence joins TRBV12-5 and TRBJ1-2; 12 bases match TRBD1. CDR1 and CDR2 (germline): LGHNT, FRNRAP. The CDR3 length is 16 residues. V shed 6 bases, J shed 8 bases, and the junction held 13 bases outside the gene matches. This CDR3 is CASGPSGTGGASGYTF. As DNA, the CDR3 is TGTGCTAGTGGCCCCTCAGGGACAGGGGGCGCGAGCGGCTACACCTTC.

CDR3 sequence (DNA): TGTGCCAGCAGCCACACAACCTACGAGCAGTACTTC. This codes for CASSHTTYEQYF. The chain recombines TRBV14 with TRBJ2-7; D is undetermined. The CDR3 loop spans 12 amino acids. V lost 3 bases and J 2 bases, leaving 5 bases between the germline ends. Germline V gives CDR1 SGHDN, CDR2 FVKESK.

With respect to this clone: Within the sample, other DNA sequences also encode this same CDR3. J is TRBJ1-1 and V is TRBV15; D is possibly TRBD1 (6 bases). Germline loops: CDR1 LNHNV, CDR2 YYDKDF (reference sequence). V lost 1 base and J 5 bases, leaving 14 bases between the germline ends. This CDR3 spans 15 amino acids. The CDR3 DNA sequence: TGTGCCACCAGCAGAGGAACAGGGTCGAAAACTGAAGCTTTCTTT. This sequence encodes CATSRGTGSKTEAFF.

This clone appeared a single time. The chain carries TRBV11-2 and TRBJ2-3, with D perhaps matching TRBD2 (8 bases). V was trimmed by 5 bases and J by 7 bases, leaving 19 bases between them. CDR3 length equals 15 residues. CDR1 and CDR2 (germline): SGHAT, FQNNGV. CDR3 sequence: CASSQGGGGTYTQYF. The CDR3, as DNA: TGTGCCAGCAGCCAAGGGGGCGGGGGGACATATACGCAGTATTTT.